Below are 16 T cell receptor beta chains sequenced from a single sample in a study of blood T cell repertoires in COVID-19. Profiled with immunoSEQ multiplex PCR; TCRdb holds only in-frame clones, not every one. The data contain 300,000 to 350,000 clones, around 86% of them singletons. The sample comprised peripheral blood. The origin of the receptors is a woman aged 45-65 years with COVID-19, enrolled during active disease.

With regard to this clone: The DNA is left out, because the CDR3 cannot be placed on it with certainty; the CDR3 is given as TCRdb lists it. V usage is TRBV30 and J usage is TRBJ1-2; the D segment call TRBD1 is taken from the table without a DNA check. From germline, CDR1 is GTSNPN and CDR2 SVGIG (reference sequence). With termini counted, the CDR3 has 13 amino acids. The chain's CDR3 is CAWGTGTGVYDTF.

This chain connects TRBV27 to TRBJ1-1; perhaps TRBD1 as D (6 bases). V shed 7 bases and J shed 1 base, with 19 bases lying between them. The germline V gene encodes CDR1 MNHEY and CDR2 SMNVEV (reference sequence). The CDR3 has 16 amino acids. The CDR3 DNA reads TGTGCCAGCAAGGCTAAGGGGGGGAGGGGGAACACTGAAGCTTTCTTT. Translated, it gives CASKAKGGRGNTEAFF.

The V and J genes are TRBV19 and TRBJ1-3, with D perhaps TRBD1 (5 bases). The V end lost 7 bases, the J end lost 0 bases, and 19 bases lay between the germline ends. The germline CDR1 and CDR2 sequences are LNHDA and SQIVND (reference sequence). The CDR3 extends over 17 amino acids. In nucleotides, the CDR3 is TGTGCCAGTACCTTAACGTTACAGGAGCCCTCTGGAAACACCATATATTTT. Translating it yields CASTLTLQEPSGNTIYF. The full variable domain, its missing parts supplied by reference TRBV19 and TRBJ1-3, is DGGITQSPKYLFRKEGQNVTLSCEQNLNHDAMYWYRQDPGQGLRLIYYSQIVNDFQKGDIAEGYSVSREKKESFPLTVTSAQKNPTAFYLCASTLTLQEPSGNTIYFGEGSWLTVV.

CDR3 sequence: CATSDPGPSSYNEQFF. CDR3 coding DNA: TGTGCCACCAGTGATCCGGGTCCGAGCTCCTACAATGAGCAGTTCTTC. V usage is TRBV24-1 and J usage is TRBJ2-1, with D unclear. CDR3 length: 16 residues. CDR1 and CDR2 from the germline V gene are KGHDR and SFDVKD. Trimming left V 3 bases short and J 0 bases short, with 11 bases between.

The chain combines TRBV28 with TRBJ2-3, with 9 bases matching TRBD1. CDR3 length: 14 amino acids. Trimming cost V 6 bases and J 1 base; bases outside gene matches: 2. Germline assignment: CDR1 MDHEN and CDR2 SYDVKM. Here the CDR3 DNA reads TGTGCCAGCAGCCGGGACAGGGGCACAGATACGCAGTATTTT. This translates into CASSRDRGTDTQYF.

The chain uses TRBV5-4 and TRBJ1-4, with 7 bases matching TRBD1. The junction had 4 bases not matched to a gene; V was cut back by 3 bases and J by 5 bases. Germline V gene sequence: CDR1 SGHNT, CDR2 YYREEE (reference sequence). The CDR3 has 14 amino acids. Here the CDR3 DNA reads TGTGCCAGCAGCTATGACAGGGACAATGAAAAACTGTTTTTT. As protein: CASSYDRDNEKLFF.

CDR3 in amino acids: CASRNTSGRSLSYEQYF. In DNA, the CDR3 is TGCGCCAGCAGGAATACTAGCGGGCGATCCCTATCCTACGAGCAGTACTTC. The V gene is TRBV10-1, the J gene TRBJ2-7, with 9 bases aligning to TRBD2. The junction had 13 bases not matched to a gene; V was cut back by 6 bases and J by 1 base. Germline-derived CDR1 and CDR2 are WNHNN and SYGVQD (reference sequence). This CDR3 has 17 residues.

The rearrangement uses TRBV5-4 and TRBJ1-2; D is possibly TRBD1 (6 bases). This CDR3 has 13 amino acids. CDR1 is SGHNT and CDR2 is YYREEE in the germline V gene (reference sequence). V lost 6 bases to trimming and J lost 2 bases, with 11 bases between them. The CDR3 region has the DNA TGTGCCAGCAATGACAGGATCAACTATGGCTACACCTTC. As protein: CASNDRINYGYTF.

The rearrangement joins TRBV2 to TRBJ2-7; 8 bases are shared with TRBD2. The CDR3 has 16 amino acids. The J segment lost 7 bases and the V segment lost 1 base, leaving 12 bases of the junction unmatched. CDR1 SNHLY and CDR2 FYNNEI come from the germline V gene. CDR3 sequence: CASSEEPAGVLGEQYF. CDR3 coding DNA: TGTGCCAGCAGTGAAGAGCCAGCGGGAGTTTTGGGAGAGCAGTACTTC.

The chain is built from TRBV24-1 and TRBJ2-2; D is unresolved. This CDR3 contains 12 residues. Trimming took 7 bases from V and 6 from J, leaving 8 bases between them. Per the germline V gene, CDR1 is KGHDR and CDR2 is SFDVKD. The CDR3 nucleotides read TGTGCCACCAGGGGCTGGGCCGGGGAGCTGTTTTTT. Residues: CATRGWAGELFF.

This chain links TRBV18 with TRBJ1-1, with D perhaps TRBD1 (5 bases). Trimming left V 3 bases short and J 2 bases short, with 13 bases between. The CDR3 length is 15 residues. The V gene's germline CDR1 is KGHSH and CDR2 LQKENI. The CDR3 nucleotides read TGTGCCAGCTCACCCCAGGGCATGGATAACACTGAAGCTTTCTTT. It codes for CASSPQGMDNTEAFF.

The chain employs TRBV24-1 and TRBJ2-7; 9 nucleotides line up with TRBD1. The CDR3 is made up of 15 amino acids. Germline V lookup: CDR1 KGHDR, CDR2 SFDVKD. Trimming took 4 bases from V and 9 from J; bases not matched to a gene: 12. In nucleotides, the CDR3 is TGTGCCACCAGTGAGAGGACAGGGGCCGCTTCGCGGCAGTACTTC. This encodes CATSERTGAASRQYF.

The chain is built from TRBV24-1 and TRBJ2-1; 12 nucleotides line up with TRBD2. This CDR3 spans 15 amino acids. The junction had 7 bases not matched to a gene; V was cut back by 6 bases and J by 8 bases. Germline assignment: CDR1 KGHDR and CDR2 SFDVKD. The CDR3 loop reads CATSPSGRANHEQFF. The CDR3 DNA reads TGTGCCACCAGTCCTAGCGGGAGGGCCAATCATGAGCAGTTCTTC.

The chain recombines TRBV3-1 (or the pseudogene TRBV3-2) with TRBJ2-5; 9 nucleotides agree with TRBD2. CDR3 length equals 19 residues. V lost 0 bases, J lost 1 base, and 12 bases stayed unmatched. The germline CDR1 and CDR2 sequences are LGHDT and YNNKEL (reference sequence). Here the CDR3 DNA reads TGTGCCAGCAGCCAAGAGTTGCGGGAGGGCGTGTTGGGCCAAGAGACCCAGTACTTC. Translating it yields CASSQELREGVLGQETQYF.

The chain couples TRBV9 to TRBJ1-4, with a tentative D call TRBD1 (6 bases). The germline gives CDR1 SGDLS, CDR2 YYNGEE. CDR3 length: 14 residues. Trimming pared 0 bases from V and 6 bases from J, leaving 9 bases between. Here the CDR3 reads CASSVDGTYEKLFF. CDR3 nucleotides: TGTGCCAGCAGCGTAGACGGGACATATGAAAAACTGTTTTTT.

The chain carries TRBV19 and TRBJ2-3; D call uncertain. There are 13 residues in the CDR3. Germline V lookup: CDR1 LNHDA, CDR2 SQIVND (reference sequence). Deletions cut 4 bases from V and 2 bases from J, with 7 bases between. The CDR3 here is CASSRANTDTQYF. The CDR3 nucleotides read TGTGCCAGTAGTAGGGCTAACACAGATACGCAGTATTTT.